Given below is one T cell receptor (beta chain) in context. This record comes from a study of CD8+CD57+ T cells in acquired aplastic anemia. CDR3 and TCR beta VDJ profiling relied on a genomic DNA template. TCRdb reprocessed the reads with MiXCR, giving one entry per CDR3 protein. The sample includes tens of thousands of distinct CDR3 sequences, about 70% of them seen just once. CD8+CD57+ cell expansion, shown by flow cytometry, had occurred in the patients selected for sequencing. The ends were cut back, 4 bases at V and 1 base at J, with 8 bases in the middle. The germline CDR1 and CDR2 sequences are SQVTM and ANQGSEA. The CDR3 covers 12 residues.

Sequenced sample: sorted CD4+, CD8+, or CD8+CD57+ T cells (not recorded which) from PBMCs. The V gene is TRBV29-1, the J gene TRBJ2-7; D unresolved. This receptor was obtained from a human donor with aplastic anemia. CDR3 sequence (DNA): TGCAGCGTTGCCACAACTTCCTACGAGCAGTACTTC. Translating it yields CSVATTSYEQYF.